The rows below give T cell receptor beta chains drawn from one sample of a study of shared clonotypes between healthy human individuals. Generated by immunoSEQ multiplex PCR, the TCRdb table keeps only in-frame clones and is missing some. This repertoire shows fewer than 1.8 million clones, approximately 98.5% found once; its top ten account for 0.36%. Sequencing was done on a sample of naive CD4+ T cells sorted from blood. The receptors originated from a man aged 25-45 years in good health. Both conserved end residues are part of each CDR3. Fields, in order: clone size, J gene, D gene, CDR3 length, V gene, CDR3 protein, CDR3 DNA. A D gene is named only where the DNA matches it firmly. Not all rows give a size; the values are once, few, many and, for expanded clones, a class.

NA	TRBJ2-3	NA	15	TRBV7-9	CASSLEGLGTDTQYF	TGTGCCAGCAGCTTAGAGGGGCTAGGCACAGATACGCAGTATTTT
once	TRBJ1-5	NA	13	TRBV5-1	CASSPGGDQPQHF	TGCGCCAGCAGCCCTGGAGGGGATCAGCCCCAGCATTTT
NA	TRBJ2-1	TRBD2	13	TRBV29-1	CSGVAGHYNEQFF	TGCAGCGGGGTAGCGGGACATTACAATGAGCAGTTCTTC
once	TRBJ2-3	NA	14	TRBV29-1	CSVEGTSSTDTQYF	TGCAGCGTTGAAGGAACTTCTAGCACAGATACGCAGTATTTT
NA	TRBJ2-5	TRBD1	15	TRBV9	CASNRDRGPQETQYF	TGTGCCAGCAACCGGGACAGGGGGCCCCAAGAGACCCAGTACTTC
NA	TRBJ1-2	NA	14	TRBV7-2	CASSLEGTNYGYTF	TGTGCCAGCAGCTTAGAGGGCACGAACTATGGCTACACCTTC
NA	TRBJ2-7	TRBD1	14	TRBV5-1	CASSMDRGHAEQYF	TGCGCCAGCAGCATGGACAGGGGGCATGCCGAGCAGTACTTC
NA	TRBJ2-1	NA	18	TRBV7-4	CASNLVGDGSGPYNEQFF	TGTGCCAGCAACTTAGTGGGTGACGGGAGTGGCCCCTACAATGAGCAGTTCTTC
NA	TRBJ2-7	TRBD2	15	TRBV27	CASSSSSGPYYEQYF	TGTGCCAGCAGCTCATCTAGCGGGCCGTACTACGAGCAGTACTTC
NA	TRBJ2-2	TRBD2	16	TRBV6-4	CASSRLAGVNTGELFF	TGTGCCAGCAGTCGACTAGCGGGAGTGAACACCGGGGAGCTGTTTTTT
NA	TRBJ2-3	NA	14	TRBV7-8	CASSLAQLTDTQYF	TGTGCCAGCAGCTTAGCACAGCTCACAGATACGCAGTATTTT
NA	TRBJ2-5	NA	15	TRBV6-1	CASSYGQGGTETQYF	TGTGCCAGCTCCTACGGCCAAGGGGGGACGGAGACCCAGTACTTC
NA	TRBJ2-2	TRBD2	16	TRBV7-9	CASSSGLAGEAGELFF	TGTGCCAGCAGCTCCGGACTAGCGGGGGAGGCCGGGGAGCTGTTTTTT
few	TRBJ2-1	NA	15	TRBV29-1	CSGLQGPQYNNKQFF	TGCAGCGGGCTACAGGGACCGCAATATAACAATAAGCAGTTCTTC
NA	TRBJ2-7	TRBD2	15	TRBV5-1	CASSVGLADLSEQYF	TGCGCCAGCAGCGTGGGACTAGCGGACCTCTCCGAGCAGTACTTC
once	TRBJ2-1	TRBD2	15	TRBV2	CASSAETSGYNEQFF	TGTGCCAGCAGTGCGGAAACTAGCGGATACAATGAGCAGTTCTTC
NA	TRBJ2-7	NA	11	TRBV28	CASSPDYEQYF	TGTGCCAGCAGCCCTGATTACGAGCAGTACTTC
NA	TRBJ1-2	NA	14	TRBV7-9	CASSYGNSNYGYTF	TGTGCCAGCAGCTACGGGAATTCTAACTATGGCTACACCTTC
NA	TRBJ2-1	NA	14	TRBV27	CASTSGLRAREQFF	TGTGCCAGCACCTCCGGGCTCCGTGCCCGTGAGCAGTTCTTC
once	TRBJ2-1	NA	13	TRBV9	CASSVDQVSEQFF	TGTGCCAGCAGCGTAGACCAAGTTAGTGAGCAGTTCTTC
NA	TRBJ2-1	TRBD2	17	TRBV5-1	CASSLDLLAGGYNEQFF	TGCGCCAGCAGCTTGGACCTGCTAGCGGGAGGATACAATGAGCAGTTCTTC
NA	TRBJ2-7	TRBD1	12	TRBV5-1	CASSLQGVEQYF	TGCGCCAGCAGCTTACAGGGGGTCGAGCAGTACTTC
NA	TRBJ2-7	NA	16	TRBV28	CASSLPTRTDSYEQYF	TGTGCCAGCAGTTTACCAACAAGGACGGATTCCTACGAGCAGTACTTC
NA	TRBJ2-5	NA	13	TRBV11-2	CASSFGSQETQYF	TGTGCCAGCAGCTTCGGGAGCCAAGAGACCCAGTACTTC
NA	TRBJ2-7	NA	13	TRBV19	CASSTGLSYEQYF	TGTGCCAGTAGTACGGGGTTGAGCTACGAGCAGTACTTC
once	TRBJ2-5	TRBD1	15	TRBV7-2	CASRPYRTGPETQYF	TGTGCCAGCAGGCCGTATAGGACAGGGCCTGAGACCCAGTACTTC
NA	TRBJ2-4	TRBD1	15	TRBV4-1	CASSRHPGTVGIQYF	TGCGCCAGCAGCCGCCACCCCGGGACAGTGGGCATTCAGTACTTC
NA	TRBJ2-7	NA	12	TRBV29-1	CSVERGPYEQYF	TGCAGCGTTGAGAGGGGACCCTACGAGCAGTACTTC
NA	TRBJ1-4	TRBD1	14	TRBV10-2	CASSETGASEKLFF	TGCGCCAGCAGTGAGACAGGGGCAAGTGAAAAACTGTTTTTT
NA	TRBJ1-1	TRBD1	16	TRBV5-1	CASSYGTGSGGAEAFF	TGCGCCAGCAGCTACGGGACAGGATCTGGAGGGGCTGAAGCTTTCTTT
NA	TRBJ1-1	NA	14	TRBV9	CASSVADRNTEAFF	TGTGCCAGCAGCGTAGCTGACAGGAACACTGAAGCTTTCTTT
NA	TRBJ1-5	TRBD1	15	TRBV5-6	CASSYRRQGNQPQHF	TGTGCCAGCAGCTATCGTAGACAGGGGAATCAGCCCCAGCATTTT
NA	TRBJ1-5	NA	15	TRBV7-2	CASSSGRVWGQPQHF	TGTGCCAGCAGCTCTGGACGGGTATGGGGTCAGCCCCAGCATTTT
NA	TRBJ2-7	TRBD1	14	TRBV9	CASSYLDRATEQYF	TGTGCCAGCAGCTACCTGGACAGGGCAACCGAGCAGTACTTC
NA	TRBJ2-1	TRBD2	15	TRBV7-7	CASSRGLAGGDEQFF	TGTGCCAGCAGCCGGGGACTAGCGGGAGGCGATGAGCAGTTCTTC
NA	TRBJ1-1	NA	14	TRBV7-2	CASRHSGTGFEAFF	TGTGCCAGCAGACATTCCGGGACGGGTTTTGAAGCTTTCTTT
NA	TRBJ2-5	TRBD2	17	TRBV28	CASSEYRGRVFQETQYF	TGTGCCAGCTCGGAGTACCGGGGGAGGGTTTTTCAAGAGACCCAGTACTTC